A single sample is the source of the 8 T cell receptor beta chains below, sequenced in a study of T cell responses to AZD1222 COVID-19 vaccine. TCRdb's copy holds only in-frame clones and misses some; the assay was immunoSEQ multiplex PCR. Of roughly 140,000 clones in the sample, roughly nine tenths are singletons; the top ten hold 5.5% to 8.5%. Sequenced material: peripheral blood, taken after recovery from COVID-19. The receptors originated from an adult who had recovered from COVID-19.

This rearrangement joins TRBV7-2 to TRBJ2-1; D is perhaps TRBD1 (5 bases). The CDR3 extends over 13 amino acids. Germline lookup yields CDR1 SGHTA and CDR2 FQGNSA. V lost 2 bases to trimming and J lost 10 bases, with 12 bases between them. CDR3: CASSLFRGWEQFF. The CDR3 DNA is TGTGCCAGCAGCTTATTTAGGGGCTGGGAGCAGTTCTTC.

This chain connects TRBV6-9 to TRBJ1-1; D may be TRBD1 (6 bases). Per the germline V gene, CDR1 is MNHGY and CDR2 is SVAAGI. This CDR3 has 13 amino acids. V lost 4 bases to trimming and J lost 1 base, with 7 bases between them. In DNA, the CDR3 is TGTGCCAGCAGTTCCAGGGGGAACACTGAAGCTTTCTTT. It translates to CASSSRGNTEAFF.

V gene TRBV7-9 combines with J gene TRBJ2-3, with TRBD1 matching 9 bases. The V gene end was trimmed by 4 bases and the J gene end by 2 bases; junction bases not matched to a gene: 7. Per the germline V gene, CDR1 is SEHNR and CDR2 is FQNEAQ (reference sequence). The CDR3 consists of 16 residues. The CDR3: CASSSLGTGFTDTQYF. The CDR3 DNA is TGTGCCAGCAGCTCCCTCGGGACAGGGTTCACAGATACGCAGTATTTT.

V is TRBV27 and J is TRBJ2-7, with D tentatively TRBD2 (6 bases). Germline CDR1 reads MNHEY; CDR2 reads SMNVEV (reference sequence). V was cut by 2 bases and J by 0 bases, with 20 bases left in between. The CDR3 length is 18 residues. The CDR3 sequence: CASSLEGFVGLRSYEQYF. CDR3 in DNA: TGTGCCAGCAGTTTAGAGGGTTTCGTGGGACTCCGCTCCTACGAGCAGTACTTC.

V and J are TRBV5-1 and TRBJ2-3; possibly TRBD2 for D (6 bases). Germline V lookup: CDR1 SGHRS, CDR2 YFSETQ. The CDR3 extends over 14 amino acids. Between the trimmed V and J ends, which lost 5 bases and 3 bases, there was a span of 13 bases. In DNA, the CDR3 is TGCGCCAGCAGACCCGGAGGGTATACAGATACGCAGTATTTT. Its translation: CASRPGGYTDTQYF.

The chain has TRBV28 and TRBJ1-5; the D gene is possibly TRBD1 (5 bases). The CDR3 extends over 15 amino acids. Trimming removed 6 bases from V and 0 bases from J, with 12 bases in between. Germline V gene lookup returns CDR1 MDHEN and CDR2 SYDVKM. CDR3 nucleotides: TGTGCCAGCAGCTTGGGAGGGGTTAGCAATCAGCCCCAGCATTTT. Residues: CASSLGGVSNQPQHF.

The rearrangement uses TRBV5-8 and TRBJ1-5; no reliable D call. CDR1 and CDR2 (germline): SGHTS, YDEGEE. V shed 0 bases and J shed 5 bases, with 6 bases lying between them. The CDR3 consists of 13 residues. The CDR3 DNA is TGTGCCAGCAGCTTGGAGCGGGATCAGCCCCAGCATTTT. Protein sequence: CASSLERDQPQHF.

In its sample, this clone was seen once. The CDR3 DNA sequence: TGTGCCAGCAGCCCCCCAGGCGGGAGGGGACACAATGAGCAGTTCTTC. Amino acid sequence: CASSPPGGRGHNEQFF. The V and J genes are TRBV9 and TRBJ2-1, with TRBD2 matching 9 bases. Germline V gene lookup returns CDR1 SGDLS and CDR2 YYNGEE. This CDR3 has 16 residues. The V and J ends lost 4 bases and 5 bases, in that order; junction bases with no gene match: 10.